The present T cell receptor (beta chain) was sequenced within a study of blood T cells in healthy people across ages. Overall study results and limits: Researchers report that TCR beta diversity correlated strongly with naive T cell percentage.

Germline assignment: CDR1 MGHRA and CDR2 YSYEKL. CDR3 size: 12 residues. With regard to this clonotype: The antigen is unknown. One junction end disagrees with the germline gene, perhaps due to a read error.

A second PCR, run for about 7 to 11 cycles, used a sample-barcoded 5' primer plus a J-beta primer mix. TCRdb fed the 5' RACE reads into MiXCR, producing one record per CDR3 protein. The sample has 800,000 or so distinct CDR3 sequences, less than 60% seen once. The chain joins TRBV4-1 to TRBJ2-3; no clear D gene. The sequence derives from a man older than 75 in good health. The sequenced material came from blood. In nucleotides, the CDR3 is TGCGCCAGCCGCCAAGTGGTAGATACGCAGTATTTT. Its translation: CASRQVVDTQYF.